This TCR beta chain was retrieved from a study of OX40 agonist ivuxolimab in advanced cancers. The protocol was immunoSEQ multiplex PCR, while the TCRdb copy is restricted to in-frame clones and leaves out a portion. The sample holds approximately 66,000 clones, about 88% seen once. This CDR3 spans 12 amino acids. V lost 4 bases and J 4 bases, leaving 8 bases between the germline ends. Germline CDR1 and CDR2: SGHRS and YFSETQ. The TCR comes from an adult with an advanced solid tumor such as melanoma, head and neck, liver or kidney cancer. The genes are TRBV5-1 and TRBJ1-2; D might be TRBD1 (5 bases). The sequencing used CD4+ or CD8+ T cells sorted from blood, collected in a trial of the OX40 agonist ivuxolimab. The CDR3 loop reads CASSRDVYGYTF. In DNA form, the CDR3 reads TGCGCCAGCAGCCGGGACGTCTATGGCTACACCTTC. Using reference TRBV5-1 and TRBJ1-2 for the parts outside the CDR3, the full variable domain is KAGVTQTPRYLIKTRGQQVTLSCSPISGHRSVSWYQQTPGQGLQFLFEYFSETQRNKGNFPGRFSGRQFSNSRSEMNVSTLELGDSALYLCASSRDVYGYTFGSGTRLTVV.